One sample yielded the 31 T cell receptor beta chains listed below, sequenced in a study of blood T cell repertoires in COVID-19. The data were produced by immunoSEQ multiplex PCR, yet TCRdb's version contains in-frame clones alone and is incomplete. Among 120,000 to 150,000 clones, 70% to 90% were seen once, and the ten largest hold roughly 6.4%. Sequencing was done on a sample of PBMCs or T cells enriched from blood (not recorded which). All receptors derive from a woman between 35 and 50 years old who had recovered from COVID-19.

The CDR3 loop is CASRGTLINQPQHF. The CDR3 region has the DNA TGTGCCAGTAGGGGGACACTCATTAATCAGCCCCAGCATTTT. This chain connects TRBV19 to TRBJ1-5; possibly TRBD1 for D (6 bases). This CDR3 is 14 amino acids long. V was shortened by 6 bases and J by 4 bases, with 13 bases between the two germline ends. Germline V gene data show CDR1 as LNHDA and CDR2 as SQIVND (reference sequence). Full variable domain (rest looked up from reference TRBV19 and TRBJ1-5): DGGITQSPKYLFRKEGQNVTLSCEQNLNHDAMYWYRQDPGQGLRLIYYSQIVNDFQKGDIAEGYSVSREKKESFPLTVTSAQKNPTAFYLCASRGTLINQPQHFGDGTRLSIL.

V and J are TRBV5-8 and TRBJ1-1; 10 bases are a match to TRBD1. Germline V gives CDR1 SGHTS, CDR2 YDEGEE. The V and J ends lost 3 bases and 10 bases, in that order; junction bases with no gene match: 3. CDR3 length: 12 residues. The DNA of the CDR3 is TGTGCCAGCAGCTGGGACAGGGGAACAGCTTTCTTT. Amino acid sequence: CASSWDRGTAFF.

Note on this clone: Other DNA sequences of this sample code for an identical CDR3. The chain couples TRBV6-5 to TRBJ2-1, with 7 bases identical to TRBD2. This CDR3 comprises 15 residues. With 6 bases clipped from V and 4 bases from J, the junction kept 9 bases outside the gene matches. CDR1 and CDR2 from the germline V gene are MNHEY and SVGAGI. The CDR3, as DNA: TGTGCCAGCAGGACCGGGACGGGGGGATACAATGAGCAGTTCTTC. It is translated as CASRTGTGGYNEQFF.

In nucleotides, the CDR3 is TGTGCCAGCAGCTACCAACCTGGGGCCGACACCGGGGAGCTGTTTTTT. Encoded protein: CASSYQPGADTGELFF. The chain links TRBV11-2 to TRBJ2-2, with a possible D match to TRBD1 (5 bases). The CDR3 runs 16 residues. Trimming removed 4 bases at V and 3 bases at J, with 15 bases between. Germline V CDR1 and CDR2: SGHAT, FQNNGV.

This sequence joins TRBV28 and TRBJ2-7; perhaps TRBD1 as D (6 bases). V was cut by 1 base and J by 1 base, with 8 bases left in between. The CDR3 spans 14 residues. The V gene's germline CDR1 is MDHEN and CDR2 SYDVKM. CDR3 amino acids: CASSLLGGSYEQYF. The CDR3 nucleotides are TGTGCCAGCAGTTTATTAGGGGGATCCTACGAGCAGTACTTC.

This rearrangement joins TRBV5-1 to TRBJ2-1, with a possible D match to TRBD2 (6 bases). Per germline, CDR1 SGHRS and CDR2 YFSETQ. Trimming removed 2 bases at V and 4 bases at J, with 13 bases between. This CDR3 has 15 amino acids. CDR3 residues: CASSFVGGTYNEQFF. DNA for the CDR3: TGCGCCAGCAGCTTTGTTGGGGGGACGTACAATGAGCAGTTCTTC.

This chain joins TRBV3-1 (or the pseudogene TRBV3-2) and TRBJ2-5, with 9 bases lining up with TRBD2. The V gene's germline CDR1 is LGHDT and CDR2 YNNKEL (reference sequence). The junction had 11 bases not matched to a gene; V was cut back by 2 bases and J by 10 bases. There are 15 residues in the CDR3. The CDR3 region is CASSQQAGGSVGQYF. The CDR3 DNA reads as TGTGCCAGCAGCCAACAAGCGGGGGGCTCGGTTGGCCAGTACTTC.

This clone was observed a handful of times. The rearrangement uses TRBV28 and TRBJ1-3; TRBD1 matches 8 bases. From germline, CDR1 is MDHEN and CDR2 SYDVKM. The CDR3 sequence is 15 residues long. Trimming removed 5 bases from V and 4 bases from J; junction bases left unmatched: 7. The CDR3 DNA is TGTGCCAGCAGTGGGGGACAGGCCCGAGGAAACACCATATATTTT. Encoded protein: CASSGGQARGNTIYF.

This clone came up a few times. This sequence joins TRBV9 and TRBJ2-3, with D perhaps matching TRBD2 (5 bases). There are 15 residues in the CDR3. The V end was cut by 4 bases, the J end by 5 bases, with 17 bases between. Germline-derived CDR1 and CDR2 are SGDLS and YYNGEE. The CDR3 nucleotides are TGTGCCAGCAGCCTCCGCAGCGGTAATGGAGATACGCAGTATTTT. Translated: CASSLRSGNGDTQYF.

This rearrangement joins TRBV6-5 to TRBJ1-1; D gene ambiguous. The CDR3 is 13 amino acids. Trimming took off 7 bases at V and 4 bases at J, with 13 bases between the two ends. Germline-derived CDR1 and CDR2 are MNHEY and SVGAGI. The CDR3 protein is CASIPNWSTEAFF. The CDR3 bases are TGTGCCAGCATTCCAAACTGGAGCACTGAAGCTTTCTTT.

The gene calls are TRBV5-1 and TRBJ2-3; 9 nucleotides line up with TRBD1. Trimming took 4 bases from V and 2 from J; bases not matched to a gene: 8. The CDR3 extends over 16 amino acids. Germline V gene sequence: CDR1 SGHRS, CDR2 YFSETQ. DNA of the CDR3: TGCGCCAGCAGCGAGGGGACAGGGAAATACACAGATACGCAGTATTTT. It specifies CASSEGTGKYTDTQYF.

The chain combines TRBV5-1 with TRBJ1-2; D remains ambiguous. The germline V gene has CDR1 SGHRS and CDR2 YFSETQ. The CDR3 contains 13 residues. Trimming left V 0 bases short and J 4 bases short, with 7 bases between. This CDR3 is CASSLEAAYGYTF. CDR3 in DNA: TGCGCCAGCAGCTTGGAGGCGGCCTATGGCTACACCTTC. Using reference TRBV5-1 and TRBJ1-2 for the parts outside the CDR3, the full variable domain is KAGVTQTPRYLIKTRGQQVTLSCSPISGHRSVSWYQQTPGQGLQFLFEYFSETQRNKGNFPGRFSGRQFSNSRSEMNVSTLELGDSALYLCASSLEAAYGYTFGSGTRLTVV.

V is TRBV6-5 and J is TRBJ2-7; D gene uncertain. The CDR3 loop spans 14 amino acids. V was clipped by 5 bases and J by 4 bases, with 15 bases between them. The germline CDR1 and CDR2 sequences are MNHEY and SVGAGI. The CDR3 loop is CASSPSKHGYEQYF. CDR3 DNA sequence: TGTGCCAGCAGTCCTAGTAAACACGGATACGAGCAGTACTTC.

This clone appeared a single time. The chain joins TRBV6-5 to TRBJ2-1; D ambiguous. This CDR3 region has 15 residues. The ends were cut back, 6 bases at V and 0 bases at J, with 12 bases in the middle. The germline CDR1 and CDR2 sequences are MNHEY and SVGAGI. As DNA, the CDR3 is TGTGCCAGCAGCCTTCTACGGAGCTCCTACAATGAGCAGTTCTTC. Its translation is CASSLLRSSYNEQFF.

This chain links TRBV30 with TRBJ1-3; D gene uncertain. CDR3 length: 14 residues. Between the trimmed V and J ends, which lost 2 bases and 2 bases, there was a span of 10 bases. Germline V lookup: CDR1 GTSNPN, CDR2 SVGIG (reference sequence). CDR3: CAWSREIPGNTIYF. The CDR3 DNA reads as TGTGCCTGGAGTAGGGAGATCCCTGGAAACACCATATATTTT.

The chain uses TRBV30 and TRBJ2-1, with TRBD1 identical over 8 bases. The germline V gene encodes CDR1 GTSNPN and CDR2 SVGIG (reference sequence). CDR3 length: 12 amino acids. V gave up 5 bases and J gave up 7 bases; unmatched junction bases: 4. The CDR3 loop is CAWGTGGNEQFF. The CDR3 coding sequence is TGTGCCTGGGGGACAGGAGGTAATGAGCAGTTCTTC.

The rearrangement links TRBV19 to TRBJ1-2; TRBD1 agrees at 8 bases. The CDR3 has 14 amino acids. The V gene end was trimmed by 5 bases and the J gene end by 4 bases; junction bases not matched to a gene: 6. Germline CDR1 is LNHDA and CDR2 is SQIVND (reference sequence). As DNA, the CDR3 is TGTGCCAGTAGTCCCGGACAGGGCGGCTATGGCTACACCTTC. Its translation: CASSPGQGGYGYTF.

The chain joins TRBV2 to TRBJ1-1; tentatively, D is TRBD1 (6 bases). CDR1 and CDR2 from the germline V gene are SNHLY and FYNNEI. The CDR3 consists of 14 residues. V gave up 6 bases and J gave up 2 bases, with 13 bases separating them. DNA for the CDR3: TGTGCCAGCAGCGCCGGGACATACAACACTGAAGCTTTCTTT. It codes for CASSAGTYNTEAFF.

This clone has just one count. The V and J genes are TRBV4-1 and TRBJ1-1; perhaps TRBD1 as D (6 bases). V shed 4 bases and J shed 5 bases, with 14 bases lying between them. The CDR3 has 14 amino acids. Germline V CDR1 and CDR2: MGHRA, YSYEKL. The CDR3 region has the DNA TGCGCCAGCAGCCTGGAGAAGGGGGATACTGAAGCTTTCTTT. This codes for CASSLEKGDTEAFF.

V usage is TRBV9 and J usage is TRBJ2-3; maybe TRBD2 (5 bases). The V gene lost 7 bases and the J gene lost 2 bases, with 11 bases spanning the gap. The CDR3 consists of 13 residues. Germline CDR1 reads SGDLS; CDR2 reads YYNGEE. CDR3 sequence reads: CASGLASTDTQYF. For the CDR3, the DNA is TGTGCCAGCGGGCTAGCCTCCACAGATACGCAGTATTTT. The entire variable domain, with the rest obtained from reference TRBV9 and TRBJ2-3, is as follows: DSGVTQTPKHLITATGQRVTLRCSPRSGDLSVYWYQQSLDQGLQFLIQYYNGEERAKGNILERFSAQQFPDLHSELNLSSLELGDSALYFCASGLASTDTQYFGPGTRLTVL.

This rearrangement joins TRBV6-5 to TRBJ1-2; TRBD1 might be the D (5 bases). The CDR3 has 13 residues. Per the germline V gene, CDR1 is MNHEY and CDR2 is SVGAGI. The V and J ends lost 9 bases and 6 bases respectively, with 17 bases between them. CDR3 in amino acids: CARGGEGKDGYTF. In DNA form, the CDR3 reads TGTGCCAGGGGGGGAGAAGGGAAGGATGGCTACACCTTC.

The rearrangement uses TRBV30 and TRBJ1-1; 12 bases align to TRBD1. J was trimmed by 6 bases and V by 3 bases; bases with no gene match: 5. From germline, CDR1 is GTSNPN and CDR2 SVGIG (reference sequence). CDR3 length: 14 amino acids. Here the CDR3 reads CAWSTGQGASEAFF. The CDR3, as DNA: TGTGCCTGGAGCACGGGACAGGGGGCCTCTGAAGCTTTCTTT.

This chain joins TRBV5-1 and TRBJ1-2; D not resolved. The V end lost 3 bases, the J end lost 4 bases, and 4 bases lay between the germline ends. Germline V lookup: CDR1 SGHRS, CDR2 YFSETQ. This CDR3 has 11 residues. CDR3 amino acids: CASSSGYGYTF. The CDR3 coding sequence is TGCGCCAGCAGCTCCGGCTATGGCTACACCTTC.

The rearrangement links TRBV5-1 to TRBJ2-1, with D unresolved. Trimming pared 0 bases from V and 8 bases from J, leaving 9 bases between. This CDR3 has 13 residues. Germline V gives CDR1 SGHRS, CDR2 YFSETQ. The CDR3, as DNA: TGCGCCAGCAGCTTGGGGCCGACTTATGAGCAGTTCTTC. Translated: CASSLGPTYEQFF.

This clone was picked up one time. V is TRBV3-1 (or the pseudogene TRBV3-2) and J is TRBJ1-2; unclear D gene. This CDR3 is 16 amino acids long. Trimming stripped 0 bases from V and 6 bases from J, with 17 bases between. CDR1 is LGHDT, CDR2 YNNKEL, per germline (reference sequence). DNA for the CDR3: TGTGCCAGCAGCCAAGATGGTACCTGGGCAGGCCATGGCTACACCTTC. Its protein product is CASSQDGTWAGHGYTF.

The CDR3 loop reads CASSISDRDGTDTQYF. In DNA, the CDR3 is TGCGCCAGCAGCATCTCCGACAGGGACGGCACAGATACGCAGTATTTT. This rearrangement joins TRBV5-1 to TRBJ2-3; 7 bases match TRBD1. This CDR3 spans 16 amino acids. With 4 bases clipped from V and 1 base from J, the junction kept 9 bases outside the gene matches. Germline V lookup: CDR1 SGHRS, CDR2 YFSETQ.

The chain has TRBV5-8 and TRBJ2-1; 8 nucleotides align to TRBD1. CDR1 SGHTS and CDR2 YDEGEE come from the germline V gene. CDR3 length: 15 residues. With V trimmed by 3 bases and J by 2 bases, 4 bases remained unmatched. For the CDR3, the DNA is TGTGCCAGCAGCTCGACAGGGGTGGCCTACAATGAGCAGTTCTTC. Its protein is CASSSTGVAYNEQFF.

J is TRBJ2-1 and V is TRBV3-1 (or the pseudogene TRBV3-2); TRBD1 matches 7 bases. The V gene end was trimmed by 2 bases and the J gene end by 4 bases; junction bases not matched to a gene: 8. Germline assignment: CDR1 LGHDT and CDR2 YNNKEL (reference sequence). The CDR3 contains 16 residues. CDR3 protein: CASSQLGTVRYNEQFF. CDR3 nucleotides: TGTGCCAGCAGCCAACTCGGGACAGTGCGTTACAATGAGCAGTTCTTC.

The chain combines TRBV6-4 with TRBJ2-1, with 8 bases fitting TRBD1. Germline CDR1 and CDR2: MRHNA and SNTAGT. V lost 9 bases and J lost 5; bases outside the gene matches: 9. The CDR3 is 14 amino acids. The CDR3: CASSRDRFDNEQFF. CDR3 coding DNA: TGTGCCAGTTCCCGGGACAGGTTCGACAATGAGCAGTTCTTC.

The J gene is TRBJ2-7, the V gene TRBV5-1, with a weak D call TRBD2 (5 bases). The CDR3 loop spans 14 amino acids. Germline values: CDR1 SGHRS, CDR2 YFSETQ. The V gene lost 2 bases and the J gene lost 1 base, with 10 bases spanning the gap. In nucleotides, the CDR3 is TGCGCCAGCAGCTTACCCGGGAATTCCTACGAGCAGTACTTC. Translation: CASSLPGNSYEQYF.

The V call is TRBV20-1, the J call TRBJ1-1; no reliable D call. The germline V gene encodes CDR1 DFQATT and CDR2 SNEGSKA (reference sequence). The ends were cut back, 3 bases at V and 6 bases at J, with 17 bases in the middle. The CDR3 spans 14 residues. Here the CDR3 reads CSASRGIGYPEAFF. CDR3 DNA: TGCAGTGCTAGTCGAGGCATTGGATACCCTGAAGCTTTCTTT.